The 8 T cell receptor beta chains below come from one sample, sequenced in a study of OX40 agonist ivuxolimab in advanced cancers. The data were produced by immunoSEQ multiplex PCR, yet TCRdb's version contains in-frame clones alone and is incomplete. The sample contains about 82,000 clones, 85% to 90% of which appear only once. This sample comprised CD4+ or CD8+ T cells sorted from blood, obtained in a trial of the OX40 agonist ivuxolimab. Receptors originate from an adult with an advanced solid tumor such as melanoma, head and neck, liver or kidney cancer.

The V gene is TRBV19, the J gene TRBJ2-5; 7 nucleotides agree with TRBD1. Germline values: CDR1 LNHDA, CDR2 SQIVND (reference sequence). J lost 0 bases, V lost 5 bases, and 9 bases had no gene match. The CDR3 covers 16 residues. The CDR3 spells CASSEQGTLYQETQYF. Written as DNA, the CDR3 is TGTGCCAGTAGTGAACAGGGGACCCTGTACCAAGAGACCCAGTACTTC.

The rearrangement links TRBV5-1 to TRBJ2-1; the D is unclear. V lost 3 bases and J lost 10, with 11 bases in between. Looked up from germline, CDR1 is SGHRS and CDR2 is YFSETQ. CDR3 length: 12 residues. The CDR3 reads CASSYNGLEQFF. The CDR3 DNA reads as TGCGCCAGCAGCTACAACGGTTTGGAGCAGTTCTTC.

V and J are TRBV28 and TRBJ1-2; 9 nucleotides agree with TRBD1. CDR1 and CDR2 from the germline V gene are MDHEN and SYDVKM. J was trimmed by 2 bases and V by 5 bases; bases with no gene match: 3. This CDR3 spans 14 amino acids. The CDR3 bases are TGTGCCAGCAGTGGGGGGACAGGGAACTATGGCTACACCTTC. Translated: CASSGGTGNYGYTF.

CDR3 in DNA: TGTGCCAGTAGTATGCTAGGGATTTCTGGCAATCAGCCCCAGCATTTT. It codes for CASSMLGISGNQPQHF. The chain carries TRBV19 and TRBJ1-5; D uncertain. This CDR3 spans 16 amino acids. Germline CDR1 reads LNHDA; CDR2 reads SQIVND (reference sequence). The germline V and J ends were trimmed by 3 bases and 2 bases, with 14 bases remaining between them.

The rearrangement uses TRBV4-2 and TRBJ2-7; D uncertain. The germline V and J ends were trimmed by 1 base and 3 bases, with 16 bases remaining between them. The CDR3 consists of 16 residues. CDR1 and CDR2 from the germline V gene are LGHNA and YNFKEQ. The CDR3 spells CASSQGLRNTNYEQYF. The CDR3 nucleotides are TGTGCCAGCAGCCAAGGCTTGCGTAACACTAACTACGAGCAGTACTTC.

This rearrangement joins TRBV6-1 to TRBJ2-7, with D possibly being TRBD2 (5 bases). Germline CDR1 reads MNHNS; CDR2 reads SASEGT. The V end lost 7 bases, the J end lost 4 bases, and 17 bases lay between the germline ends. The CDR3 has 14 residues. DNA of the CDR3: TGTGCCAGCACCCTCCTTTGGGGAGATTACGAGCAGTACTTC. The encoded protein is CASTLLWGDYEQYF.

The chain uses TRBV6-1 and TRBJ2-2, with TRBD2 matching 8 bases. Germline V gives CDR1 MNHNS, CDR2 SASEGT. The CDR3 totals 15 residues. V gave up 11 bases and J gave up 1 base; unmatched junction bases: 9. CDR3 residues: CAGSATSGNTGELFF. CDR3 bases: TGTGCCGGGTCCGCAACTAGCGGGAACACCGGGGAGCTGTTTTTT.

V gene TRBV19 combines with J gene TRBJ2-2; D may be TRBD1 (5 bases). CDR1 is LNHDA, CDR2 SQIVND, per germline (reference sequence). The CDR3 is 14 residues long. Trimming took 3 bases from V and 5 from J, leaving 10 bases between them. The CDR3 sequence: CASSIQGWTGELFF. DNA of the CDR3: TGTGCCAGTAGTATTCAGGGTTGGACCGGGGAGCTGTTTTTT. Using reference TRBV19 and TRBJ2-2 for the parts outside the CDR3, the full variable domain is DGGITQSPKYLFRKEGQNVTLSCEQNLNHDAMYWYRQDPGQGLRLIYYSQIVNDFQKGDIAEGYSVSREKKESFPLTVTSAQKNPTAFYLCASSIQGWTGELFFGEGSRLTVL.